Each of the 17 T cell receptor beta chains below was sequenced from the same sample in a study of blood T cell repertoires in COVID-19. Measured with immunoSEQ multiplex PCR; TCRdb has only the in-frame clones, and not every one. The repertoire includes 100,000 to 150,000 clones, about 92% of them detected once, and around 3.6% sits in the top ten. Sample: peripheral blood. These receptor sequences come from a man aged 50 to 59 with active COVID-19.

V is TRBV24-1 and J is TRBJ2-3; 16 nucleotides line up with TRBD2. The germline V gene encodes CDR1 KGHDR and CDR2 SFDVKD. Unmatched junction bases numbered 11, after V lost 4 bases and J lost 8 bases. This CDR3 has 18 residues. DNA for the CDR3: TGTGCCACCAGTGAGCAGCCGGGACTAGCGGGAGGGCGCGTTACGCAGTATTTT. It is translated as CATSEQPGLAGGRVTQYF.

This chain links TRBV4-2 with TRBJ2-3; D might be TRBD2 (5 bases). There are 14 residues in the CDR3. The germline CDR1 and CDR2 sequences are LGHNA and YNFKEQ. V shed 1 base and J shed 0 bases, with 5 bases lying between them. The DNA of the CDR3 is TGTGCCAGCAGCCAAGGAGGGAGCACAGATACGCAGTATTTT. It codes for CASSQGGSTDTQYF.

The chain carries TRBV5-6 and TRBJ2-1; 8 bases map to TRBD2. V gave up 3 bases and J gave up 0 bases; unmatched junction bases: 11. Germline V gene data show CDR1 as SGHDT and CDR2 as YYEEEE. The CDR3 extends over 18 amino acids. CDR3 in amino acids: CASSWGGLAGPSYNEQFF. CDR3 nucleotides: TGTGCCAGCAGCTGGGGGGGCTTAGCGGGGCCCTCCTACAATGAGCAGTTCTTC.

This clone occurred once. The rearrangement uses TRBV9 and TRBJ2-5; 7 nucleotides line up with TRBD1. With 2 bases clipped from V and 5 bases from J, the junction kept 6 bases outside the gene matches. The CDR3 totals 14 residues. Per germline, CDR1 SGDLS and CDR2 YYNGEE. The CDR3 DNA sequence: TGTGCCAGCAGCGTCAAGGGGGCTGGGGAGACCCAGTACTTC. Protein: CASSVKGAGETQYF.

The genes are TRBV7-6 and TRBJ2-1; TRBD2 matches 9 bases. The CDR3 has 18 amino acids. The junction had 13 bases not matched to a gene; V was cut back by 2 bases and J by 5 bases. From germline, CDR1 is SGHVS and CDR2 FNYEAQ. The CDR3 protein is CASSLNLRSGRMDNEQFF. CDR3 nucleotide sequence: TGTGCCAGCAGCTTAAATCTCCGGAGCGGGAGGATGGACAATGAGCAGTTCTTC. The full variable domain, with the rest looked up from reference TRBV7-6 and TRBJ2-1, is GAGVSQSPRYKVTKRGQDVALRCDPISGHVSLYWYRQALGQGPEFLTYFNYEAQQDKSGLPNDRFSAERPEGSISTLTIQRTEQRDSAMYRCASSLNLRSGRMDNEQFFGPGTRLTVL.

This sequence joins TRBV11-2 and TRBJ1-1; TRBD1 matches 7 bases. The trim removed 0 bases at V and 11 bases at J, leaving 3 bases unmatched. The germline V gene has CDR1 SGHAT and CDR2 FQNNGV. The CDR3 has 12 amino acids. The CDR3 protein is CASSLDRGTAFF. The DNA of the CDR3 is TGTGCCAGCAGCTTAGACAGGGGGACCGCTTTCTTT.

This rearrangement joins TRBV5-6 to TRBJ1-2; D is unresolved. Trimming removed 4 bases from V and 4 bases from J, with 17 bases in between. From germline, CDR1 is SGHDT and CDR2 YYEEEE. There are 15 residues in the CDR3. DNA for the CDR3: TGTGCCAGCAGCCTCTGGCGCGGGAAAATCTATGGCTACACCTTC. Translation: CASSLWRGKIYGYTF. Based on the CDR3 plus reference TRBV5-6 and TRBJ1-2, the full variable domain is DAGVTQSPTHLIKTRGQQVTLRCSPKSGHDTVSWYQQALGQGPQFIFQYYEEEERQRGNFPDRFSGHQFPNYSSELNVNALLLGDSALYLCASSLWRGKIYGYTFGSGTRLTVV.

The rearrangement joins TRBV3-1 (or the pseudogene TRBV3-2) to TRBJ1-1, with 10 bases identical to TRBD1. CDR1 LGHDT and CDR2 YNNKEL come from the germline V gene (reference sequence). The V gene end was trimmed by 3 bases and the J gene end by 2 bases; junction bases not matched to a gene: 12. The CDR3 runs to 18 residues. CDR3 loop: CASSHQPGTGVVNTEAFF. The CDR3 DNA is TGTGCCAGCAGCCACCAGCCCGGGACAGGGGTTGTCAACACTGAAGCTTTCTTT.

The chain joins TRBV6-5 to TRBJ1-2, with D unclear. This CDR3 region has 13 residues. Trimming took 5 bases from V and 0 from J, leaving 7 bases between them. From germline, CDR1 is MNHEY and CDR2 SVGAGI. The CDR3 region is CASSPTSNYGYTF. The CDR3, as DNA: TGTGCCAGCAGTCCAACATCTAACTATGGCTACACCTTC.

V usage is TRBV12-3 or TRBV12-4 and J usage is TRBJ2-7; tentatively, D is TRBD2 (5 bases). V was cut by 6 bases and J by 9 bases, with 15 bases left in between. The CDR3 covers 12 residues. This CDR3 is CASRTTGGVQYF. The CDR3 nucleotides read TGTGCCAGCAGAACAACCGGAGGCGTGCAGTACTTC.

V gene TRBV5-1 combines with J gene TRBJ2-7; D is perhaps TRBD2 (6 bases). This CDR3 is 14 amino acids long. With 4 bases removed from V and 0 bases from J, the gap between germline ends came to 11 bases. Germline V CDR1 and CDR2: SGHRS, YFSETQ. CDR3 sequence reads: CASSPGVSSYEQYV. As DNA, the CDR3 is TGCGCCAGCAGCCCGGGGGTCAGCTCCTACGAGCAGTACGTC.

The chain couples TRBV6-5 to TRBJ2-1, with 7 bases matching TRBD2. CDR1 is MNHEY, CDR2 SVGAGI, per germline. Germline trimming cut 8 bases from V and 1 base from J; bases unmatched to any gene: 8. The CDR3 length is 15 residues. CDR3 sequence (DNA): TGTGCCAGCGGAGGGAGGGCCCTGTCCTACAATGAGCAGTTCTTC. Its translation is CASGGRALSYNEQFF.

V gene TRBV9 combines with J gene TRBJ2-2; TRBD2 agrees at 8 bases. CDR3 length equals 15 residues. The germline gives CDR1 SGDLS, CDR2 YYNGEE. After removal of 2 bases from V and 6 bases from J, the junction contained 6 bases not matched to a gene. The CDR3 coding sequence is TGTGCCAGCAGCGTCAACGGGAGGGTCGCCGGGGAGCTGTTTTTT. Its protein is CASSVNGRVAGELFF.

This chain links TRBV21-1 with TRBJ2-7; the listed D gene, TRBD2, was not tested against the DNA. TRBV21-1 represents a pseudogene. The CDR3 runs 18 residues. CDR3 region: CASSKAPRTSGTSYEQYV. The CDR3 DNA reads as TGTGCCAGCAGCAAAGCCCCCAGGACTAGCGGGACTTCCTACGAGCAGTACGTC.

The gene calls are TRBV6-2 or TRBV6-3 and TRBJ2-7; 7 bases match TRBD2. The trim removed 0 bases at V and 5 bases at J, leaving 16 bases unmatched. The CDR3 consists of 18 residues. CDR1 MNHEY and CDR2 SVGEGT come from the germline V gene. The CDR3 sequence: CASSYSPARFGRINEQYV. CDR3 in DNA: TGTGCCAGCAGTTACTCCCCCGCGAGGTTCGGGAGGATCAACGAGCAGTACGTC.

The chain has TRBV5-4 and TRBJ1-4, with 10 nucleotides matching TRBD1. Germline-derived CDR1 and CDR2 are SGHNT and YYREEE (reference sequence). The CDR3 sequence is 15 residues long. The V gene end was trimmed by 5 bases and the J gene end by 3 bases; junction bases not matched to a gene: 4. Here the CDR3 reads CASSRQGAPNEKLFF. The CDR3 bases are TGTGCCAGCAGTCGACAGGGGGCACCTAATGAAAAACTGTTTTTT. Full variable domain (missing parts from reference TRBV5-4 and TRBJ1-4): ETGVTQSPTHLIKTRGQQVTLRCSSQSGHNTVSWYQQALGQGPQFIFQYYREEENGRGNFPPRFSGLQFPNYSSELNVNALELDDSALYLCASSRQGAPNEKLFFGSGTQLSVL.

This clone appeared once. J is TRBJ2-2 and V is TRBV28, with 14 bases aligning to TRBD2. CDR1 and CDR2 (germline): MDHEN, SYDVKM. After removal of 0 bases from V and 5 bases from J, the junction contained 2 bases not matched to a gene. There are 17 residues in the CDR3. The CDR3 protein is CASSLWGLAGVTGELFF. DNA of the CDR3: TGTGCCAGCAGTTTATGGGGACTAGCGGGAGTAACCGGGGAGCTGTTTTTT.